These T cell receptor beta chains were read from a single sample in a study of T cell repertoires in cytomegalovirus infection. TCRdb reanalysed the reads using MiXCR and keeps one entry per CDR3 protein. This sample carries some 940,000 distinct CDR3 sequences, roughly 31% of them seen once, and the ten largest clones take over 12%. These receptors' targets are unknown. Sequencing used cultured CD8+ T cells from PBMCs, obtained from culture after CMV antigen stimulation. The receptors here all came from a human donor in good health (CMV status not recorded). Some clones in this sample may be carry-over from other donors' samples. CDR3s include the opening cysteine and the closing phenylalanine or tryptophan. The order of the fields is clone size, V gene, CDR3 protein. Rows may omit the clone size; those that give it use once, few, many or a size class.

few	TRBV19	CASSIPDPEDLWNTEAFF
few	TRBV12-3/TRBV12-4	CASSLGGSWDIQYF
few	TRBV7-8	CASSLRDKTQYF
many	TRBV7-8	CASSLVWGGKYNEQFF
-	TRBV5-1	CASSLDVGQGTDAQYF
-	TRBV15	CATSRDFLPPTGLTYNERFF
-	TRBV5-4	CASSTPGGDRPFPNYGYTF
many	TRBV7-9	CASSLAGGEAFF
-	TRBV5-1	CASSIGQFTPDTQYF
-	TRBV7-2	CSGSLVQGFNSPLHF
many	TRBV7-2	CASSLPGQSSYEQYF
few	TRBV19	CASSIAGGVYNEQFF
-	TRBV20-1	CSAVSGGPYNEQFF
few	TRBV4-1	CASSQEWDKSRPDTQYF
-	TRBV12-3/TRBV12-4	CATLRNQPQHF
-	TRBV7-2	CASSWEVFGELFF
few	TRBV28	CASRDPRDRVGDTQYF
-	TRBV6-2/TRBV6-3	CASNVQGSNQPQHF
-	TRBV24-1	CATSDPDRGSGNTGELFF
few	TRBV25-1	CASNRLSFPYEQYF
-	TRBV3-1	CASSQVVGSNQPQHF
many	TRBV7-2	CASSSRDVDKTEAFF
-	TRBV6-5	CASSYDGGGIDSPLHF
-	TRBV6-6	CASTVTPNQPQHF
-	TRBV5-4	CASSRVSSYEQYF
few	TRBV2	CASSWGETDTQYF
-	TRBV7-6	CASSPASFGTDTQYF
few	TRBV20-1	CSARDLGRALLPGYTF
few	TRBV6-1	CASSWIRGYTF
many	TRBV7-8	CASSSPTAGTINEKLFF
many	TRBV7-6	CASSRRAIAGGPYEQYF
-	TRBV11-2	CASSPPGQGSVNYGYTF
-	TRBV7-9	CASSPDNGLPEAFF
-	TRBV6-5	CASSYHLPEGGGAFYNEQFF
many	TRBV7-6	CASSSNPGAGANVLTF
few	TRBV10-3	CAIRDRTGNTIYF
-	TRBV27	CASSLWSPVGYNEQFF
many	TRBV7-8	CASSLPSGGHFDNEQFF
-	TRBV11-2	CASLGRANVLTF
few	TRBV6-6	CASNGHRSPYEQYF
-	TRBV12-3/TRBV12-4	CASSVRNYGYTF
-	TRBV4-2	CASSQEFPGQFYEQYF
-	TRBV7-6	CASSSTDRGLLMNTEAFF
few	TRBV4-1	CASSQAGTRNEKLFF
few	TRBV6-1	CASSEVPGYQPQHF
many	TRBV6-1	CATRAGGLNTEAFF
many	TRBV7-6	CASSLGVGQETYNYGYTF
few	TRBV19	CASSVLPGQGTEAFF
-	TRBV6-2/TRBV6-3	CASSLAGGPLNEQFF
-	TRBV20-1	CSATTGDGYGYTF
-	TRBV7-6	CASSSTGTWNQPQHF
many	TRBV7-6	CASSFQSDNEQFF
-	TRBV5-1	CASSLGGGARQPQHF
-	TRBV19	CASSMGQVPTNEKLFF